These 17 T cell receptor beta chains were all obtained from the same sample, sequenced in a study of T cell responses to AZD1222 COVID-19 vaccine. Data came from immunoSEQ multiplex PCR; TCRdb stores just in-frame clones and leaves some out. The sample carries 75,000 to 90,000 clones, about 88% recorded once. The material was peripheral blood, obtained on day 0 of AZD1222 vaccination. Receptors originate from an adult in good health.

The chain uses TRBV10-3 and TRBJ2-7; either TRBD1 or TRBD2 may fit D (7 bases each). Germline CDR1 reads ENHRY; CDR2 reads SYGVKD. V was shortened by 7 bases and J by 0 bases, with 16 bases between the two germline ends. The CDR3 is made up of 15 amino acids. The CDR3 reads CAITAGDRSSYEQYF. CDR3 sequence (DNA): TGTGCCATCACTGCGGGGGACAGAAGCTCCTACGAGCAGTACTTC.

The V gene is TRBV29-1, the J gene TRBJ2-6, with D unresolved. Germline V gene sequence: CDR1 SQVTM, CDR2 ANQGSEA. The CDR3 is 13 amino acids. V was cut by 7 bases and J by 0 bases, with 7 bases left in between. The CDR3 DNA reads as TGCAGCGCCCAGAACTCTGGGGCCAACGTCCTGACTTTC. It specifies CSAQNSGANVLTF.

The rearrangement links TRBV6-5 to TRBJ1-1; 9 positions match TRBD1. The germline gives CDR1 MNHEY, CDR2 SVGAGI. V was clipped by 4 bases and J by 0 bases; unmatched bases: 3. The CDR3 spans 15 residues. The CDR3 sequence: CASSFGTGLNTEAFF. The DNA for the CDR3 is TGTGCCAGCAGTTTTGGGACAGGGTTGAACACTGAAGCTTTCTTT.

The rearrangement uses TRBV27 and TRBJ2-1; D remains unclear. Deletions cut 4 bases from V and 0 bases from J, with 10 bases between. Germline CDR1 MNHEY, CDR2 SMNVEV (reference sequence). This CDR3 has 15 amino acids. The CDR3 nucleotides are TGTGCCAGCAGTTCGTCGGCGACCTCCTACAATGAGCAGTTCTTC. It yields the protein CASSSSATSYNEQFF.

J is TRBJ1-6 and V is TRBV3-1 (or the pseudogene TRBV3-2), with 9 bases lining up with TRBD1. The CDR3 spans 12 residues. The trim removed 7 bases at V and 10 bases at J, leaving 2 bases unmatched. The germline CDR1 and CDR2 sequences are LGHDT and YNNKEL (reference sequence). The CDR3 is CASMGTGSPLHF. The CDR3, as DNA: TGTGCCAGCATGGGGACAGGGTCACCCCTCCACTTT.

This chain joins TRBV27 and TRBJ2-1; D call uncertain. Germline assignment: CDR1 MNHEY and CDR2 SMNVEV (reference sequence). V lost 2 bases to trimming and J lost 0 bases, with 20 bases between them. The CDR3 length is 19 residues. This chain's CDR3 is CASSLNPSLGPSSYNEQFF. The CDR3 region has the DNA TGTGCCAGCAGTTTAAACCCTAGTTTAGGTCCAAGCTCCTACAATGAGCAGTTCTTC.

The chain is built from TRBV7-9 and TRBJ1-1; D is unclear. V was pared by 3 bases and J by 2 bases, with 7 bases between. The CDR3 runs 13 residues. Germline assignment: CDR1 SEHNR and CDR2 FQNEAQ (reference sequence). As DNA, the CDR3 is TGTGCCAGCAGCTTGGTGGATAACACTGAAGCTTTCTTT. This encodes CASSLVDNTEAFF.

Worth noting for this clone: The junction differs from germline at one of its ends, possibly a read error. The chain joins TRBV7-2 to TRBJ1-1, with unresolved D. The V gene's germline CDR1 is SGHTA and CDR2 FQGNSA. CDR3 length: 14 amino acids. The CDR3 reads CASSQRPASTEAFF. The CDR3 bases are TGTGCCAGCAGCCAGCGGCCGGCCAGCACTGAAGCCTTCTTT.

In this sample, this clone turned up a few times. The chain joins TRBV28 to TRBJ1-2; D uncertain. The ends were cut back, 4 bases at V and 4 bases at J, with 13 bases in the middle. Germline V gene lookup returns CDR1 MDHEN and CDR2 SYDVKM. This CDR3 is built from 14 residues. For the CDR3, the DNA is TGTGCCAGCAGTTACCGCCGGGGTTCCTATGGCTACACCTTC. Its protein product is CASSYRRGSYGYTF.

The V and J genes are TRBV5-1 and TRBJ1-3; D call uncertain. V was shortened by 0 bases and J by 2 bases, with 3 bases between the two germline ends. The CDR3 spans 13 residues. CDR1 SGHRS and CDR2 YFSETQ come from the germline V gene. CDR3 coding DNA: TGCGCCAGCAGCTTGGATCCTGGAAACACCATATATTTT. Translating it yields CASSLDPGNTIYF. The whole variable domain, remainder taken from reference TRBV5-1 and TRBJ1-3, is KAGVTQTPRYLIKTRGQQVTLSCSPISGHRSVSWYQQTPGQGLQFLFEYFSETQRNKGNFPGRFSGRQFSNSRSEMNVSTLELGDSALYLCASSLDPGNTIYFGEGSWLTVV.

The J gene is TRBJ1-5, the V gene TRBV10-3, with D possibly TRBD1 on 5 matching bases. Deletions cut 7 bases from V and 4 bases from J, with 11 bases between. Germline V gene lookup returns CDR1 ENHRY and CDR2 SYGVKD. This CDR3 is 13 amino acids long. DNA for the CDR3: TGTGCCATCACCGGACAAGCTAATCAGCCCCAGCATTTT. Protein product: CAITGQANQPQHF.

The CDR3 region is CASSQNNYGYTF. In DNA, the CDR3 is TGTGCCAGCAGTCAGAATAACTATGGCTACACCTTC. The chain carries TRBV28 and TRBJ1-2; D gene ambiguous. The CDR3 runs to 12 residues. CDR1 is MDHEN and CDR2 is SYDVKM in the germline V gene. V was pared by 5 bases and J by 1 base, with 5 bases between.

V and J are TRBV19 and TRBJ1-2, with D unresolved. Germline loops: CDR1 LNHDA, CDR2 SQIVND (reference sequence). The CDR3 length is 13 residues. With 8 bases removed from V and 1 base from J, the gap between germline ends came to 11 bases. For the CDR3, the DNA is TGTGCCAGTGCCCCCGCTCTTAACTATGGCTACACCTTC. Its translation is CASAPALNYGYTF.

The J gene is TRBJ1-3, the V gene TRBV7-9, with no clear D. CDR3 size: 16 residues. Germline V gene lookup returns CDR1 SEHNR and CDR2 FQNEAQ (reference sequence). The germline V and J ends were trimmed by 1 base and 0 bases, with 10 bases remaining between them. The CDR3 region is CASSLERFSSGNTIYF. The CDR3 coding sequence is TGTGCCAGCAGCTTAGAGAGGTTCAGCTCTGGAAACACCATATATTTT.

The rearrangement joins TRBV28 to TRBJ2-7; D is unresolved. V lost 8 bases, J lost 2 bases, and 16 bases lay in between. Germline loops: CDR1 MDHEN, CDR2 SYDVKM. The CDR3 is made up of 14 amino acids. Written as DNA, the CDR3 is TGTGCCAGCGGGTATATAGGCCGAACCTACGAGCAGTACTTC. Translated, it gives CASGYIGRTYEQYF.

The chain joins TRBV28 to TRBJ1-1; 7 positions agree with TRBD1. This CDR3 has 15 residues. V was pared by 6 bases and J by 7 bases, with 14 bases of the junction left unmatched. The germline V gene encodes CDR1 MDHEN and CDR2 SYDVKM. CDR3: CASSSGQGGHLEAFF. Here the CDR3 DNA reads TGTGCCAGCAGCTCCGGGCAGGGGGGCCACCTTGAAGCTTTCTTT. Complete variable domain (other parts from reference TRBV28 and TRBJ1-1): DVKVTQSSRYLVKRTGEKVFLECVQDMDHENMFWYRQDPGLGLRLIYFSYDVKMKEKGDIPEGYSVSREKKERFSLILESASTNQTSMYLCASSSGQGGHLEAFFGQGTRLTVV.

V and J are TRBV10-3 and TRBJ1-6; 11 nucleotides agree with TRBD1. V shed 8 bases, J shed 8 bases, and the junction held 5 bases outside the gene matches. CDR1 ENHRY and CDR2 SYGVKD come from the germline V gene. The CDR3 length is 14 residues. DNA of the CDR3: TGTGCCATCCGTCGGGACAGGGGGGATTCACCCCTCCACTTT. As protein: CAIRRDRGDSPLHF.